This T cell receptor beta chain emerged from a study of blood T cells in healthy people across ages. A second about 6 to 12 cycle PCR used barcoded and J-beta primers. TCRdb reprocessed the 5' RACE reads with MiXCR, giving one entry per CDR3 protein. The repertoire consists of hundreds of thousands of distinct CDR3 sequences, with roughly 64% occurring once and the leading ten covering about 20%. The sequencing sample was made of blood. The clonotype comes from a man in his thirties or forties in good health.

CDR3 coding DNA: TGTGCCAGCAGTTATTTACGGTTGAGCAATCAGCCCCAGCATTTT. Amino acid sequence: CASSYLRLSNQPQHF. The chain uses TRBV2 and TRBJ1-5; D is undetermined. Trimming removed 5 bases from V and 1 base from J, with 12 bases in between. Germline V gives CDR1 SNHLY, CDR2 FYNNEI. CDR3 length: 15 amino acids.